These 10 T cell receptor beta chains were all obtained from the same sample, sequenced in a study of T cell repertoires in cytomegalovirus infection (dated by TCRdb to between 2017 and 2020). The sequencer listed for this sample is Illumina HiSeq 1500. Starting from the raw public reads, TCRdb applied fastp trimming at Q25, assembled clones with MiXCR and retained in-frame beta chains. CDR3 protein duplicates are merged, each entry listing the most common genes and DNA. In this sample the table shows 290,000 or so distinct CDR3 sequences, roughly a tenth of which occur a single time. The ten largest clones add up to approximately 2.3% of the sample. Sequencing input: PBMCs. All receptors derive from a human donor in good health (CMV status not recorded). Some clones in this sample may be carry-over from other donors' samples.

This clonotype was seen many times. This chain joins TRBV7-9 and TRBJ2-3; a possible D gene is TRBD2 (5 bases). This CDR3 contains 15 residues. Trimming cost V 5 bases and J 4 bases, with 16 bases left between them. CDR1 SEHNR and CDR2 FQNEAQ come from the germline V gene (reference sequence). CDR3 sequence (DNA): TGTGCCAGCAGCCCCGTGTCTCTCGGGGCAGATACGCAGTATTTT. Encoded protein: CASSPVSLGADTQYF. The variable domain in full, completed from reference TRBV7-9 and TRBJ2-3, reads DTGVSQNPRHKITKRGQNVTFRCDPISEHNRLYWYRQTLGQGPEFLTYFQNEAQLEKSRLLSDRFSAERPKGSFSTLEIQRTEQGDSAMYLCASSPVSLGADTQYFGPGTRLTVL.

At least ten counts were recorded for this clonotype. V is TRBV7-2 and J is TRBJ1-2, with TRBD1 matching over 9 bases. After removal of 3 bases from V and 6 bases from J, the junction contained 5 bases not matched to a gene. Germline CDR1 is SGHTA and CDR2 is FQGNSA. The CDR3 has 14 residues. CDR3 sequence reads: CASSFQGQGHGYTF. In DNA form, the CDR3 reads TGTGCCAGCAGCTTTCAGGGACAGGGTCATGGCTACACCTTC.

This clonotype has ten or more counts. The chain is built from TRBV7-6 and TRBJ2-7; D not resolved. V was pared by 2 bases and J by 6 bases, with 8 bases between. The germline CDR1 and CDR2 sequences are SGHVS and FNYEAQ. This CDR3 region has 12 residues. CDR3 amino acids: CASSLNSGEQYV. The CDR3 coding sequence is TGTGCCAGCAGCTTAAATTCGGGCGAGCAGTACGTC.

This clonotype has a count of ten or more. The chain uses TRBV27 and TRBJ1-4; D is possibly TRBD1 (6 bases). Germline assignment: CDR1 MNHEY and CDR2 SMNVEV (reference sequence). The CDR3 runs 14 residues. Trimming removed 2 bases at V and 7 bases at J, with 11 bases between. As DNA, the CDR3 is TGTGCCAGCAGTTTAGGCAGGGGCGCTGAAAAACTGTTTTTT. It encodes CASSLGRGAEKLFF.

This clonotype came up many times. The V gene is TRBV28, the J gene TRBJ1-2, with D possibly matching TRBD1 (5 bases). Per the germline V gene, CDR1 is MDHEN and CDR2 is SYDVKM. V gave up 3 bases and J gave up 6 bases, with 11 bases separating them. This CDR3 region has 13 residues. CDR3: CASSFFRVDGYTF. The CDR3, as DNA: TGTGCCAGCAGTTTTTTCAGGGTCGATGGCTACACCTTC.

This clonotype was observed at least ten times. V is TRBV7-2 and J is TRBJ2-2; 10 nucleotides agree with TRBD1. V was clipped by 3 bases and J by 5 bases; unmatched bases: 6. CDR1 SGHTA and CDR2 FQGNSA come from the germline V gene. This CDR3 has 16 amino acids. CDR3 DNA: TGTGCCAGCAGCTTGGCGACAGGGGGCGAGACCGGGGAGCTGTTTTTT. Its translation: CASSLATGGETGELFF. Supplemented by reference TRBV7-2 and TRBJ2-2, the full variable domain reads GAGVSQSPSNKVTEKGKDVELRCDPISGHTALYWYRQSLGQGLEFLIYFQGNSAPDKSGLPSDRFSAERTGGSVSTLTIQRTQQEDSAVYLCASSLATGGETGELFFGEGSRLTVL.

This clonotype was counted at least ten times. The V gene is TRBV6-6, the J gene TRBJ1-5; no firm D call. From germline, CDR1 is MNHNY and CDR2 SVGAGI (reference sequence). The CDR3 sequence is 13 residues long. Deletions cut 8 bases from V and 3 bases from J, with 11 bases between. The CDR3 bases are TGTGCCAGCCGAGGTCCAATCAATCAGCCCCAGCATTTT. Its translation is CASRGPINQPQHF.

This clonotype was recorded many times. The chain uses TRBV20-1 and TRBJ1-2, with D unresolved. The CDR3 runs to 14 residues. Germline V gives CDR1 DFQATT, CDR2 SNEGSKA (reference sequence). V dropped 6 bases and J dropped 5 bases, with 19 bases sitting between them. CDR3 nucleotides: TGCAGTGCCTTTCAGTGGACTGAAACTTATGGCTACACCTTC. Residues: CSAFQWTETYGYTF.

This clonotype was counted at least ten times. The chain carries TRBV2 and TRBJ2-4, with D unresolved. The CDR3 loop spans 13 amino acids. Germline V CDR1 and CDR2: SNHLY, FYNNEI. V gave up 8 bases and J gave up 2 bases, with 10 bases separating them. CDR3 sequence reads: CASSFETKNIQYF. CDR3 sequence (DNA): TGTGCCAGCTCCTTCGAAACCAAAAACATTCAGTACTTC.

In this sample, this clonotype turned up a few times. The chain has TRBV29-1 and TRBJ1-1; possible D gene TRBD1, 6 bases. V was shortened by 6 bases and J by 0 bases, with 11 bases between the two germline ends. Per the germline V gene, CDR1 is SQVTM and CDR2 is ANQGSEA. The CDR3 has 13 residues. The CDR3, as DNA: TGCAGCGTGAAGGGACAAGTGAACACTGAAGCTTTCTTT. It translates to CSVKGQVNTEAFF.